This TCR beta chain is from a study of CD8 T cells in ankylosing spondylitis. The CDR3 consists of 15 residues. Per the germline V gene, CDR1 is SGHRS and CDR2 is YFSETQ. The V and J ends lost 4 bases and 5 bases, in that order; junction bases with no gene match: 6. To note about this clonotype: Its target is unknown.

By quantitative 5'-RACE with molecular barcodes, the TCR beta libraries were made. TCRdb ran MiXCR on the 5' RACE reads and lists one entry per CDR3 protein. This table has some 840,000 distinct CDR3 sequences, 12% appearing once. Broader study findings: Within peripheral blood, clones linked to disease were CD8+ and relatively rare. Disease-linked clones were reportedly significantly enriched in matched ankylosing spondylitis synovial fluid. For ankylosing spondylitis blood, a TCR beta motif of about eight highly homologous variants appeared characteristic. Before this, some motif variants had been reported in reactive arthritis synovial fluid and blood.

V usage is TRBV5-1 and J usage is TRBJ2-2; TRBD2 agrees at 9 bases. The specimen sequenced was blood, either unsorted or a sorted T cell fraction (not recorded which). The clonotype comes from a male donor with ankylosing spondylitis. This CDR3 reads CASSLREGRTGELFF. CDR3 sequence (DNA): TGCGCCAGCAGCCTGCGGGAGGGCCGGACCGGGGAGCTGTTTTTT.